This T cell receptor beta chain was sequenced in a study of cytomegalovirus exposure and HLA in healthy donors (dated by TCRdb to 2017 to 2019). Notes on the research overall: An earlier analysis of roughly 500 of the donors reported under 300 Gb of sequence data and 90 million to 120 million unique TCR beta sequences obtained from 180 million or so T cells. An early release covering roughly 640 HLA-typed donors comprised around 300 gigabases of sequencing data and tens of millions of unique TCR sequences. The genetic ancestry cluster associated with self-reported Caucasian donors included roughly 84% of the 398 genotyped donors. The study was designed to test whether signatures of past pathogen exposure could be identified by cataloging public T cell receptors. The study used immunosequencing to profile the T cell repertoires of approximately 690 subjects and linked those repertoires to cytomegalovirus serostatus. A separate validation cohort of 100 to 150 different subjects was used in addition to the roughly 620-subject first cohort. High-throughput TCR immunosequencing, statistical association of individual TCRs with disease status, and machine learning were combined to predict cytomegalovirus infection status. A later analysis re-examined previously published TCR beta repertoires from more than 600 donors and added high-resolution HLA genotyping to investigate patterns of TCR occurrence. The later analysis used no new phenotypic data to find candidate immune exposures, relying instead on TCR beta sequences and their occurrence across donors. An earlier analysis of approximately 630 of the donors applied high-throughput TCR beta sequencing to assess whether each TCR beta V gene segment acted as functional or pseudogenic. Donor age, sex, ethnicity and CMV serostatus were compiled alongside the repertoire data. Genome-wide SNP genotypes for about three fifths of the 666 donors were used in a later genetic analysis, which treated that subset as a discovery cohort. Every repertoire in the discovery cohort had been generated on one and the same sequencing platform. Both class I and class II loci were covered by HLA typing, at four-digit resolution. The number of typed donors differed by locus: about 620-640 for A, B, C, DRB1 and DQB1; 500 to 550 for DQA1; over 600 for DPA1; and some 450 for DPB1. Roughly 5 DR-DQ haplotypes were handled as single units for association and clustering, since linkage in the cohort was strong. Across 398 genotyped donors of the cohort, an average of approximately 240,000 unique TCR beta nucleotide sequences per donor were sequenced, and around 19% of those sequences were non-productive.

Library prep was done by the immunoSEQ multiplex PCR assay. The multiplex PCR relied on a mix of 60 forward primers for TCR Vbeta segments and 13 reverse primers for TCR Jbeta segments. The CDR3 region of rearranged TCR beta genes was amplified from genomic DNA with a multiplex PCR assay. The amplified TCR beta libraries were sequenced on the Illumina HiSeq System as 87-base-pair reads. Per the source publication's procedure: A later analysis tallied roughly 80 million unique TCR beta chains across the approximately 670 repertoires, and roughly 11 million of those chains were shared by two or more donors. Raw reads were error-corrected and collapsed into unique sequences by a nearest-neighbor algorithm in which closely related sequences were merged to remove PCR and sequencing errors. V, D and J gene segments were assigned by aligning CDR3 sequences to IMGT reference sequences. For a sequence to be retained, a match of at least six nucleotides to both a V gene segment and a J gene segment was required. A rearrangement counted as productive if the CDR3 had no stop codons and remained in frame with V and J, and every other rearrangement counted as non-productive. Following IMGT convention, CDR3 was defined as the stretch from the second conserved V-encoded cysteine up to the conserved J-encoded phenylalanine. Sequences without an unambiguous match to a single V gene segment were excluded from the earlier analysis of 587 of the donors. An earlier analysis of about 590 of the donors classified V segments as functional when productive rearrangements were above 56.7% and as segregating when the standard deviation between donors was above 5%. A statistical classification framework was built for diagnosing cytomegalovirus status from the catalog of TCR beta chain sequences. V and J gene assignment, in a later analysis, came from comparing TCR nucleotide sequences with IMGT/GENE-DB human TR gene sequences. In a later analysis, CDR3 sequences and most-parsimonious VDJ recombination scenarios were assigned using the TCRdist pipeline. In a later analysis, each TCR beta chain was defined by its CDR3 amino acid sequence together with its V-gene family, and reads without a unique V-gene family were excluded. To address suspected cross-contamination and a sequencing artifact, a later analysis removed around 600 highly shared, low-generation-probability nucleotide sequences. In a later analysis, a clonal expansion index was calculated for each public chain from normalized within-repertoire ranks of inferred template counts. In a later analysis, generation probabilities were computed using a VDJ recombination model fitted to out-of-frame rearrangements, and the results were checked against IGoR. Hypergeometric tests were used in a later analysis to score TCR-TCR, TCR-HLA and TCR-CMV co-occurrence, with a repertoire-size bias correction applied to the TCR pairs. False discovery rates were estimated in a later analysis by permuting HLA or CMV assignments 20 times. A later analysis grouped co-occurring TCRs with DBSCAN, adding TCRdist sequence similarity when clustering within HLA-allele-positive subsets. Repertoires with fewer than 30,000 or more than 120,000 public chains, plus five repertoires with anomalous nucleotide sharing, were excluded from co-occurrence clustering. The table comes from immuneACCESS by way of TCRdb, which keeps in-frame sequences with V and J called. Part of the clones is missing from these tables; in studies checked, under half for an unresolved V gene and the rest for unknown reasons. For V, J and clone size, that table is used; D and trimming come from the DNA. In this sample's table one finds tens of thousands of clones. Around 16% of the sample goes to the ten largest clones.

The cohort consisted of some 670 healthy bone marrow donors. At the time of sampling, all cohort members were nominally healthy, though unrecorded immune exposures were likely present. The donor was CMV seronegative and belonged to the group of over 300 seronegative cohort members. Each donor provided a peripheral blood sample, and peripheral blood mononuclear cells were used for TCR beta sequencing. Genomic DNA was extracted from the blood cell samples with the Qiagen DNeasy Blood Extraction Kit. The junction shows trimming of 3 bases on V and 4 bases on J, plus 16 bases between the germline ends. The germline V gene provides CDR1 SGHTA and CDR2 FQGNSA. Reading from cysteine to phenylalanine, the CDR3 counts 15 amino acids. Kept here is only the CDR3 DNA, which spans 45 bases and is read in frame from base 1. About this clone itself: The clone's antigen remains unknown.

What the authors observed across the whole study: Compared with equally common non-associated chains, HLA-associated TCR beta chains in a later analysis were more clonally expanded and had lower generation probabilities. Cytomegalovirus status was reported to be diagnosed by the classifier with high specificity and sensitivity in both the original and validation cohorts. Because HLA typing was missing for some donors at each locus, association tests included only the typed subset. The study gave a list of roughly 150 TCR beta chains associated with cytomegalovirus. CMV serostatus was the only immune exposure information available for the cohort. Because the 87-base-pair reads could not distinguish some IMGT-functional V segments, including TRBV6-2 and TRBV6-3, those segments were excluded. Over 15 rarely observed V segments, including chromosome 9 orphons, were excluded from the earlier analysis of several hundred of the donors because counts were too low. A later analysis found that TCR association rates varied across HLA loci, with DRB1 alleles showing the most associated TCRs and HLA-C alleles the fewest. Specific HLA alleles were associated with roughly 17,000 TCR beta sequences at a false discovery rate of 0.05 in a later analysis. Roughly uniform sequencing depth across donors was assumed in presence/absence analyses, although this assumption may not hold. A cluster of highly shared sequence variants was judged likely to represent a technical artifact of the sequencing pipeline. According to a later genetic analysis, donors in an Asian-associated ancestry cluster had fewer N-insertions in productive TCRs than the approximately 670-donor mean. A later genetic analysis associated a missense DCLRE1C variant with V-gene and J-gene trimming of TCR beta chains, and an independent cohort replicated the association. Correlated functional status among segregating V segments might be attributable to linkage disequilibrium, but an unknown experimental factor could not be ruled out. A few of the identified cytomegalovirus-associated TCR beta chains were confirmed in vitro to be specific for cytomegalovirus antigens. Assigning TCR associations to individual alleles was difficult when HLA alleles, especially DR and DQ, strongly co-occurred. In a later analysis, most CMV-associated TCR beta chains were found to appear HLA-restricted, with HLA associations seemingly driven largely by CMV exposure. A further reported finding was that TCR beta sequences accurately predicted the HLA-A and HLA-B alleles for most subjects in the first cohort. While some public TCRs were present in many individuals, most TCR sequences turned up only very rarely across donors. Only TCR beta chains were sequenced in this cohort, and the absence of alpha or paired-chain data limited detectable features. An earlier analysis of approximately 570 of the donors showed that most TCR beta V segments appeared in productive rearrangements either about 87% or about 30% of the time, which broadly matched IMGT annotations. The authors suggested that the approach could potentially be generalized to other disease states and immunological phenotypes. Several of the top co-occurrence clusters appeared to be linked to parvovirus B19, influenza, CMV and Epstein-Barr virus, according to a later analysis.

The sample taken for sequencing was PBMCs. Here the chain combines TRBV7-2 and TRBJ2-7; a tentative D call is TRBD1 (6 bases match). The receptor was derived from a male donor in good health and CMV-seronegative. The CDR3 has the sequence CASSFTGLGGYEQYF. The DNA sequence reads TGTGCCAGCAGCTTTACAGGGTTGGGCGGGTACGAGCAGTACTTC.